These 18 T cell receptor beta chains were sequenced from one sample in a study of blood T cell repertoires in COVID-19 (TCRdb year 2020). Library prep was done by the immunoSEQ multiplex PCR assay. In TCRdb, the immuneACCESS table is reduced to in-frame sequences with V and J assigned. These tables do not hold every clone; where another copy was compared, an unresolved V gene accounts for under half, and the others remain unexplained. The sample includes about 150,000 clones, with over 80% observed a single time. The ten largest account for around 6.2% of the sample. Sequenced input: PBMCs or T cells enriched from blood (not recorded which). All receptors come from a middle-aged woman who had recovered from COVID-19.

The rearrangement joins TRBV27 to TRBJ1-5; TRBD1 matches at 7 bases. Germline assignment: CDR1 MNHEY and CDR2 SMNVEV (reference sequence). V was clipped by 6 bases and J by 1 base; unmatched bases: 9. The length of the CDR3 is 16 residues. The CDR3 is CASSSTSRGSNQPQHF. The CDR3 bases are TGTGCCAGCAGCTCCACGAGCAGGGGGAGCAATCAGCCCCAGCATTTT.

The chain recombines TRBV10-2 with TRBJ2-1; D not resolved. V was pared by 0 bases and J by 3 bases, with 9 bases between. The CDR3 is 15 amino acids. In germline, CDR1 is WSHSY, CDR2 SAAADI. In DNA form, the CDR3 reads TGCGCCAGCAGTGAGTCTGAGGCCTTCTACAATGAGCAGTTCTTC. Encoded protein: CASSESEAFYNEQFF.

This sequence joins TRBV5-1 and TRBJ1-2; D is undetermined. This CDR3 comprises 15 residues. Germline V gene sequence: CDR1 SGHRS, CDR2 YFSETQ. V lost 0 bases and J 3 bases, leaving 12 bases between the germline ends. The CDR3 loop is CASSLESPGYYGYTF. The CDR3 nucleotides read TGCGCCAGCAGCTTGGAATCGCCAGGATACTATGGCTACACCTTC.

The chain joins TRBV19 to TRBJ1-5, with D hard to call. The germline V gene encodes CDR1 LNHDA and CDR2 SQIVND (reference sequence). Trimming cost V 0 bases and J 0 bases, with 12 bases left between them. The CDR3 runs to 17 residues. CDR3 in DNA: TGTGCCAGTAGTATAGATCGGGCGGGTTATAGCAATCAGCCCCAGCATTTT. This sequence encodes CASSIDRAGYSNQPQHF. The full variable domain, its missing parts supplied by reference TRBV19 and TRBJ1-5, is DGGITQSPKYLFRKEGQNVTLSCEQNLNHDAMYWYRQDPGQGLRLIYYSQIVNDFQKGDIAEGYSVSREKKESFPLTVTSAQKNPTAFYLCASSIDRAGYSNQPQHFGDGTRLSIL.

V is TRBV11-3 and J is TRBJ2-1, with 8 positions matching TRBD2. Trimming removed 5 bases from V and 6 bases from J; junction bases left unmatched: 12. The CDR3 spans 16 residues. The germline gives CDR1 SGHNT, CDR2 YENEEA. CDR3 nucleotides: TGTGCCAGCAGCCTAGGGAGCGGGAGACAGGCCAATGAGCAGTTCTTC. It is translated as CASSLGSGRQANEQFF.

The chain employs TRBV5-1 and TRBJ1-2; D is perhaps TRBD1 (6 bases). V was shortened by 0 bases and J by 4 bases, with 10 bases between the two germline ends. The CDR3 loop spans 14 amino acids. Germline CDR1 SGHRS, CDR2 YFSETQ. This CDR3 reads CASSLGSGVYGYTF. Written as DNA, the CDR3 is TGCGCCAGCAGCTTGGGGTCAGGGGTCTATGGCTACACCTTC.

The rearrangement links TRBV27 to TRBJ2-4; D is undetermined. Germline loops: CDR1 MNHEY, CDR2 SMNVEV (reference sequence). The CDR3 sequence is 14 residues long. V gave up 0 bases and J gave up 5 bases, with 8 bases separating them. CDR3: CASSLSGAENIQYF. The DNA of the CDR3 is TGTGCCAGCAGTTTATCGGGCGCAGAAAACATTCAGTACTTC.

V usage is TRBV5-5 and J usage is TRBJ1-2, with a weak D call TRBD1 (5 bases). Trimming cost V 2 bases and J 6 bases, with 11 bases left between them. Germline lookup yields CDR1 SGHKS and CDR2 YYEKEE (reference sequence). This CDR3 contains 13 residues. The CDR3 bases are TGTGCCAGCAGCTTAGGGGCATTGGATGGCTACACCTTC. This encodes CASSLGALDGYTF. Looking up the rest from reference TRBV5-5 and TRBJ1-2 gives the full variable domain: DAGVTQSPTHLIKTRGQQVTLRCSPISGHKSVSWYQQVLGQGPQFIFQYYEKEERGRGNFPDRFSARQFPNYSSELNVNALLLGDSALYLCASSLGALDGYTFGSGTRLTVV.

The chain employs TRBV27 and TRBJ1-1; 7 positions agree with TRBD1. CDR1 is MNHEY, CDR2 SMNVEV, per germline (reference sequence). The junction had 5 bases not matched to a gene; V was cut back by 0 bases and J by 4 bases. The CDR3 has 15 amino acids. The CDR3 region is CASSLSNRGLTEAFF. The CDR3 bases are TGTGCCAGCAGTTTATCTAATAGGGGGCTCACTGAAGCTTTCTTT.

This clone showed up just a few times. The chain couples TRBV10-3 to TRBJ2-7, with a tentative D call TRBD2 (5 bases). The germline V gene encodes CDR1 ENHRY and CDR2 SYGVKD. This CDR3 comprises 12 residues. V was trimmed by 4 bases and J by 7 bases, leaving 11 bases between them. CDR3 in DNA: TGTGCCATCAGTGTGCCCCGGGGAGAGCAGTACTTC. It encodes CAISVPRGEQYF.

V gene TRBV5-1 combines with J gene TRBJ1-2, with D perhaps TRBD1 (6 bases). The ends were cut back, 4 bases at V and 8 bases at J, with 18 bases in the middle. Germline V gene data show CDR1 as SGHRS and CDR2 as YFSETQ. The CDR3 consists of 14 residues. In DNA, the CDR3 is TGCGCCAGCAGCCCGACTATGGGGGCGAGGGGCTACACCTTC. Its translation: CASSPTMGARGYTF.

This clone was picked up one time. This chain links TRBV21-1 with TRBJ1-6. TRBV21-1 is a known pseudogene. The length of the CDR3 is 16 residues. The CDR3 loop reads CASRPAQARGYSPLHF. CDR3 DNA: TGTGCCAGCAGACCCGCCCAGGCCCGCGGGTATTCACCCCTCCACTTT.

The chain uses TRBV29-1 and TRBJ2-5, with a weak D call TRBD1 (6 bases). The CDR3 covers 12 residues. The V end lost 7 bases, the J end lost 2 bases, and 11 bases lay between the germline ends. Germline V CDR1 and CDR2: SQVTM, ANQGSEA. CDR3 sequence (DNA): TGCAGCGCCGAAGGACAGCAAGAGACCCAGTACTTC. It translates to CSAEGQQETQYF. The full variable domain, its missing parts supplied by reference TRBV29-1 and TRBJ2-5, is SAVISQKPSRDICQRGTSLTIQCQVDSQVTMMFWYRQQPGQSLTLIATANQGSEATYESGFVIDKFPISRPNLTFSTLTVSNMSPEDSSIYLCSAEGQQETQYFGPGTRLLVL.

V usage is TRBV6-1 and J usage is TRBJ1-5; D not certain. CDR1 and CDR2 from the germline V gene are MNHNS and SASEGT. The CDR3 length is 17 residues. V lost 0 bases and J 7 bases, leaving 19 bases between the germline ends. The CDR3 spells CASSEAYGGIADQPQHF. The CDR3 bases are TGTGCCAGCAGTGAAGCGTATGGAGGGATTGCAGACCAGCCCCAGCATTTT.

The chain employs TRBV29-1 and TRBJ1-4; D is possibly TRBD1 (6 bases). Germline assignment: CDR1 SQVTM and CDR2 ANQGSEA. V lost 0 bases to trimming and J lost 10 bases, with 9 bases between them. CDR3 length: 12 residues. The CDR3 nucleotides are TGCAGCGTTGAAGAAGAGGACAGAAAACTGTTTTTT. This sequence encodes CSVEEEDRKLFF.

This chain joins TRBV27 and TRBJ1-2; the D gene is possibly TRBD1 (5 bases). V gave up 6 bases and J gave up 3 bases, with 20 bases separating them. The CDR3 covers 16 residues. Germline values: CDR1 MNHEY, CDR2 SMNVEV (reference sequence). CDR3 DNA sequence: TGTGCCAGCAGAGACCGGAGAGAGGGACTTGACTATGGCTACACCTTC. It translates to CASRDRREGLDYGYTF.

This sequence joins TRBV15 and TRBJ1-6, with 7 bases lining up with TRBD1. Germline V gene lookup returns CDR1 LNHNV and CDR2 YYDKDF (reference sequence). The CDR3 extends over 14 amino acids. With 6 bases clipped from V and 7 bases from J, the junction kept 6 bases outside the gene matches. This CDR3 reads CATSRGTENSPLHF. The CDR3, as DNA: TGTGCCACCAGTCGCGGGACAGAGAATTCACCCCTCCACTTT. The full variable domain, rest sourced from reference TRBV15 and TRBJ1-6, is DAMVIQNPRYQVTQFGKPVTLSCSQTLNHNVMYWYQQKSSQAPKLLFHYYDKDFNNEADTPDNFQSRRPNTSFCFLDIRSPGLGDTAMYLCATSRGTENSPLHFGNGTRLTVT.

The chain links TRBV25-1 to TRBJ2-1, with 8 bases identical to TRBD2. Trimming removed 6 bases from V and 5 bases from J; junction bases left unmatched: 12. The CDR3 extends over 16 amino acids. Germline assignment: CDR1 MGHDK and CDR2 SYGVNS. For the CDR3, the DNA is TGTGCCAGCAGCTTATCTAGCGGGCAACCTAACAATGAGCAGTTCTTC. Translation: CASSLSSGQPNNEQFF.